This T cell receptor (beta chain) was identified in a study of cytomegalovirus exposure and HLA in healthy donors (dated by TCRdb to the late 2010s). Background for the entire study: According to an earlier analysis of around 600 of the donors, about 179 million T cells yielded roughly 100 million unique TCR beta sequences and about 300 Gb of sequence data. Approximately 310 gigabases of sequencing data and approximately 92 million unique TCR sequences made up an early release that covered about 640 HLA-typed donors. Of the 300 to 450 genotyped donors, 65% to 90% fell in the genetic ancestry cluster associated with self-reported Caucasian donors. The study was designed to test whether signatures of past pathogen exposure could be identified by cataloging public T cell receptors. The study used immunosequencing to profile the T cell repertoires of approximately 650 subjects and linked those repertoires to cytomegalovirus serostatus. In addition to the first cohort of hundreds of subjects, a separate validation cohort of approximately 130 different subjects was used. The study combined high-throughput TCR immunosequencing, statistical association of individual TCRs with disease status, and machine learning to predict cytomegalovirus infection status. A later analysis re-analyzed previously published TCR beta repertoires from 650 to 800 donors and added high-resolution HLA genotyping to study TCR occurrence patterns. The later analysis used no new phenotypic data to find candidate immune exposures, relying instead on TCR beta sequences and their occurrence across donors. To decide whether each TCR beta V gene segment behaved as functional or pseudogenic, an earlier analysis of some 570 of the donors relied on high-throughput TCR beta sequencing. Donor age, sex, ethnicity and CMV serostatus were compiled alongside the repertoire data. In a later genetic analysis, genome-wide SNP genotypes for 398 of the 666 donors were used, and that subset was treated as a discovery cohort. All discovery cohort repertoires had been generated using a single sequencing platform. HLA typing covered class I and class II loci at four-digit resolution. The number of typed donors differed by locus: roughly 629-640 for A, B, C, DRB1 and DQB1; approximately 520 for DQA1; approximately 610 for DPA1; and some 430 for DPB1. A few DR-DQ haplotypes were treated as single units for association and clustering because of strong linkage in the cohort. Among about 400 genotyped donors of the cohort, an average of roughly 230,000 unique TCR beta nucleotide sequences was sequenced per donor, of which roughly 17% were non-productive. Study-wide conclusions, independent of this receptor: Because HLA typing was missing for some donors at each locus, association tests included only the typed subset. The only immune exposure information available for the cohort was CMV serostatus. In a later analysis, several top co-occurrence clusters were reported to appear linked to parvovirus B19, influenza, CMV and Epstein-Barr virus. Across donors, most TCR sequences were observed very rarely, whereas some public TCRs were present in many individuals. A further reported finding was that TCR beta sequences accurately predicted the HLA-A and HLA-B alleles for most subjects in the first cohort. A cluster of highly shared sequence variants was judged likely to represent a technical artifact of the sequencing pipeline. Sequencing depth was assumed to be roughly uniform across donors in the presence/absence analyses, though that assumption may not hold. In this cohort, only TCR beta chains were sequenced, and detectable features were limited by the absence of alpha or paired-chain data. The authors suggested that the approach could potentially be generalized to other disease states and immunological phenotypes. An association between a missense DCLRE1C variant and V-gene and J-gene trimming of TCR beta chains was found in a later genetic analysis and replicated in an independent cohort. When HLA alleles, especially DR and DQ, strongly co-occurred, TCR associations were difficult to assign to individual alleles. In a later genetic analysis, fewer N-insertions in productive TCRs were reported among donors in an Asian-associated ancestry cluster than the roughly 700-donor mean. The study listed 150 to 200 TCR beta chains as associated with cytomegalovirus. The earlier analysis of 587 of the donors excluded around 17 rarely observed V segments, including chromosome 9 orphons, because counts were too low. Broadly in line with IMGT annotations, most TCR beta V segments showed up in productive rearrangements about 87% or about 30% of the time in an earlier analysis of 450 to 600 of the donors. Linkage disequilibrium might explain the correlated functional status among segregating V segments, but an unknown experimental factor could not be ruled out. A later analysis found that most CMV-associated TCR beta chains appeared HLA-restricted, with HLA associations seemingly driven largely by CMV exposure. At a false discovery rate of 0.05, a later analysis linked 15,000 to 20,000 TCR beta sequences to specific HLA alleles. In vitro tests confirmed that a few of the cytomegalovirus-associated TCR beta chains recognize cytomegalovirus antigens. A later analysis found that TCR association rates varied across HLA loci, with DRB1 alleles showing the most associated TCRs and HLA-C alleles the fewest. Because the 87-base-pair reads could not distinguish some IMGT-functional V segments, including TRBV6-2 and TRBV6-3, those segments were excluded. In a later analysis, HLA-associated TCR beta chains showed more clonal expansion and lower generation probabilities than non-associated chains that were equally common. The classifier was reported to diagnose cytomegalovirus status with high specificity and sensitivity in both the original and validation cohorts.

The cohort consisted of 600 to 700 healthy bone marrow donors. At the time of sampling, all cohort members were nominally healthy, though unrecorded immune exposures were likely present. The donor tested CMV seronegative and was one of the 352 seronegative cohort members. Every donor gave a peripheral blood sample, and the peripheral blood mononuclear cells from that sample were used for TCR beta sequencing. The Qiagen DNeasy Blood Extraction Kit was used to extract genomic DNA from the blood cell samples. Worth noting for this clone: It lacks a known antigen. Per-base qualities were not stored, and no clone one base away is much larger.

There are 17 amino acids in the CDR3, from cysteine to phenylalanine inclusive. The DNA shown is the 51-base CDR3, in frame from base 1. Relative to germline, V is missing 3 bases and J is missing 7 bases, with 18 bases of the junction outside any gene match. CDR1 LGHNA and CDR2 YSLEER are derived from the germline V gene. Receptor amplification or capture employed the immunoSEQ multiplex PCR assay. For the multiplex PCR, a mixture combining 60 forward primers for TCR Vbeta segments and 13 reverse primers for TCR Jbeta segments was used. The CDR3 region of rearranged TCR beta genes was amplified from genomic DNA with a multiplex PCR assay. Amplified TCR beta libraries were sequenced as 87-base-pair reads on the Illumina HiSeq System. The authors' analysis ran thus. A later analysis counted approximately 74 million unique TCR beta chains across the 500 to 850 repertoires, and approximately 11 million of these chains were shared by at least two donors. Raw reads were error-corrected and collapsed into unique sequences by a nearest-neighbor algorithm in which closely related sequences were merged to remove PCR and sequencing errors. To assign V, D and J gene segments, CDR3 sequences were aligned to IMGT reference sequences. For a sequence to be retained, at least a six-nucleotide match to both a V gene segment and a J gene segment was required. A rearrangement counted as productive if the CDR3 had no stop codons and remained in frame with V and J, and every other rearrangement counted as non-productive. CDR3 was defined according to IMGT convention as the region running from the second conserved V-encoded cysteine to the conserved J-encoded phenylalanine. Sequences without an unambiguous match to a single V gene segment were excluded from the earlier analysis of over 500 of the donors. An earlier analysis of a few hundred of the donors classified V segments as functional when productive rearrangements were above 56.7% and as segregating when the standard deviation between donors was above 5%. A statistical classification framework was built for diagnosing cytomegalovirus status from the catalog of TCR beta chain sequences. In a later analysis, TCR nucleotide sequences were compared against IMGT/GENE-DB human TR gene sequences so that V and J genes could be assigned. In a later analysis, CDR3 sequences and most-parsimonious VDJ recombination scenarios were assigned using the TCRdist pipeline. In a later analysis, each TCR beta chain was defined by its CDR3 amino acid sequence together with its V-gene family, and reads without a unique V-gene family were excluded. To address suspected cross-contamination and a sequencing artifact, a later analysis removed some 620 highly shared, low-generation-probability nucleotide sequences. In a later analysis, a clonal expansion index for each public chain was calculated from normalized within-repertoire ranks of inferred template counts. A later analysis computed generation probabilities with a VDJ recombination model fitted to out-of-frame rearrangements, and checked the results against IGoR. In a later analysis, hypergeometric tests were used to score TCR-TCR, TCR-HLA and TCR-CMV co-occurrence, with a repertoire-size bias correction applied to TCR pairs. In a later analysis, false discovery rates were estimated by permuting HLA or CMV assignments 20 times. In a later analysis, co-occurring TCRs were grouped with DBSCAN, and TCRdist sequence similarity was added when clustering was performed within HLA-allele-positive subsets. Co-occurrence clustering excluded repertoires with fewer than 30,000 or more than 120,000 public chains, plus five with anomalous nucleotide sharing. Imported from immuneACCESS, the table was reduced by TCRdb to in-frame sequences with V and J called. These copies leave out some clones; in studies compared against another copy, an unresolved V gene accounts for under half, and the cause of the remainder is not known. For V, J and clone size, that table is used; D and trimming come from the DNA. In this sample the table shows around 130,000 clones, approximately 88% of which occur a single time. Around 0.51% of the sample is held by the ten biggest clonotypes.

This receptor was taken from a woman between 40 and 50 years old in good health and CMV-seronegative. Recombination linked TRBV4-3 to TRBJ2-7, and 7 bases in between align with TRBD2. Sequencing used PBMCs. The CDR3 amino acid sequence is: CASSHDATSARRWEQYF. The sequenced DNA: TGCGCCAGCAGCCATGACGCCACTAGCGCTCGAAGGTGGGAGCAGTACTTC.